Presented here are 2 T cell receptor beta chains from one specimen sequenced in a study of CD8 T cells in ankylosing spondylitis. TCRdb itself ran the 5' RACE reads through MiXCR, one entry per CDR3 protein. The repertoire includes 380,000 or so distinct CDR3 sequences, approximately 22% of them detected once, and 13% sits in the top ten. Sequences were obtained from blood, either unsorted or a sorted T cell fraction (not recorded which). The receptor set was obtained from a male donor with ankylosing spondylitis or in good health (not recorded which).

This clonotype was counted between two and nine times. The gene calls are TRBV2 and TRBJ2-7, with 10 bases identical to TRBD1. Losses at the gene ends were 6 bases for V and 5 bases for J; bases not matched to a gene: 7. CDR1 SNHLY and CDR2 FYNNEI come from the germline V gene. The CDR3 runs to 14 residues. CDR3 protein: CASRVGTGVDEQYF. In DNA, the CDR3 is TGTGCCAGCAGGGTCGGGACAGGGGTGGACGAGCAGTACTTC.

The V and J genes are TRBV20-1 and TRBJ2-7, with D maybe TRBD2 (5 bases). V was pared by 0 bases and J by 6 bases, with 12 bases between. The germline gives CDR1 DFQATT, CDR2 SNEGSKA (reference sequence). The CDR3 totals 13 residues. In DNA, the CDR3 is TGCAGTGCTAGAGAATCGGGGTTTCGCGAGCAGTACTTC. This gives the protein CSARESGFREQYF.